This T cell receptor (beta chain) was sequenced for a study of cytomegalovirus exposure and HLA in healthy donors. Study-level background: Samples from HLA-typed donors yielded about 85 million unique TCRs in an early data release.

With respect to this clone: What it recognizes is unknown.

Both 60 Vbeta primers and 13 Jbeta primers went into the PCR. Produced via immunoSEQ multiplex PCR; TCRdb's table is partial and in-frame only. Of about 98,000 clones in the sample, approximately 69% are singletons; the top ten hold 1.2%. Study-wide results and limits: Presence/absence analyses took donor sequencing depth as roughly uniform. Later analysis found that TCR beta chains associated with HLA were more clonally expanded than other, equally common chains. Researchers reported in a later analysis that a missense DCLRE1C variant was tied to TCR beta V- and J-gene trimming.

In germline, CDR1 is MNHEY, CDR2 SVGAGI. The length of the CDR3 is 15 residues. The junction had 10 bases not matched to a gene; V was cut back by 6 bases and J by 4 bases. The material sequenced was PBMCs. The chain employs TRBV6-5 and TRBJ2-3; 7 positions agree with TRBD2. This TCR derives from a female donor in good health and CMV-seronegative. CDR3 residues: CASSPISGGSDTQYF. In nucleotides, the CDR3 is TGTGCCAGCAGCCCCATATCGGGAGGTTCAGATACGCAGTATTTT.